This TCR beta chain emerged from a study of post-analysis software for immune sequencing data. Prepared TCR beta cDNA libraries contained unique molecular identifiers. Each CDR3 protein is one row after TCRdb ran MiXCR on the PCR reads. The profile covers approximately 400,000 distinct CDR3 sequences, with less than 40% appearing a single time and around an eighth taken by the ten largest. The CDR3 is 16 amino acids. Trimming removed 4 bases from V and 15 bases from J; junction bases left unmatched: 21. Germline assignment: CDR1 SGHRS and CDR2 YFSETQ. In this sample, this clonotype turned up many times. No antigen is known for it. Study-level results: Included in a set of roughly five TRBV segments more frequent in patients than controls were TRBV5-6, TRBV5-1 and TRBV20-1.

The receptor's source is a girl aged 10-17 years with multiple sclerosis. Input material: blood. This sequence joins TRBV5-1 and TRBJ2-1; 8 nucleotides align to TRBD1. CDR3 residues: CASSPSQGALAVRLFF. In DNA form, the CDR3 reads TGCGCCAGCAGCCCGTCTCAGGGGGCCCTTGCCGTCCGTCTGTTCTTC.